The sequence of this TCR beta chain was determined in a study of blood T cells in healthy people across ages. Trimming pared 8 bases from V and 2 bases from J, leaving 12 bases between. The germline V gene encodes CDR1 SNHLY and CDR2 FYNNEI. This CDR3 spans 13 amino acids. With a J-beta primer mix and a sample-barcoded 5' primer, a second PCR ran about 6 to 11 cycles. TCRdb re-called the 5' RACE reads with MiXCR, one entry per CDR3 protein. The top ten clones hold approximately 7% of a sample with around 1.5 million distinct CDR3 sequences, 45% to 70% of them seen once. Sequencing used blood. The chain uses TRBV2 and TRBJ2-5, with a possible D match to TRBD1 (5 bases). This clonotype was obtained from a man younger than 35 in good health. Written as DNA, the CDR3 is TGTGCCAGCCGCTGGACATTTCAAGAGACCCAGTACTTC. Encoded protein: CASRWTFQETQYF.